Below, one TCR beta chain is given with its context. The read gets to within 3 residues of the CDR3 end, and the germline J gene fills in the rest. These data originate in a study of T cells in women clearing cervical HPV infection. V lost 5 bases, J lost 5 bases, and 10 bases lay in between. The CDR3 loop spans 13 amino acids. The germline V gene has CDR1 PRHDT and CDR2 FYEKMQ (reference sequence). Profiled with immunoSEQ multiplex PCR; TCRdb holds only in-frame clones, not every one. The sample has 20,000 to 25,000 clones, and its top ten clones hold less than 3.5%. Sequenced material: blood buffy coat. The TCR originated in a woman aged 18-70 years with a cervical HPV16 infection that either progressed to CIN3+ or cleared (not recorded which). V usage is TRBV13 and J usage is TRBJ1-5, with D possibly TRBD1 on 6 matching bases. Incomplete CDR3 DNA: TGTGCCAGCAGCCGGGACAAGGATCAGCCC. Amino acid sequence: CASSRDKDQP. The full CDR3 is CASSRDKDQPQHF.